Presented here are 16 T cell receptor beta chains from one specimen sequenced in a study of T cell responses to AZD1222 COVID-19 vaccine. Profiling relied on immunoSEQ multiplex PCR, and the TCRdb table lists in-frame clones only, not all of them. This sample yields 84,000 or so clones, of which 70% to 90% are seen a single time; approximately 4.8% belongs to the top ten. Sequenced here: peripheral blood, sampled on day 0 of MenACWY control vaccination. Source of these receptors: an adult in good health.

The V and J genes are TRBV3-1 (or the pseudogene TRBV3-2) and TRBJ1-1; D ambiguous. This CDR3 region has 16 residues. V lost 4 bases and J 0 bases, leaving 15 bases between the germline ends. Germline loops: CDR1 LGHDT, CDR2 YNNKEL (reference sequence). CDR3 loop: CASSPYHGAMNTEAFF. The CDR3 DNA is TGTGCCAGCAGCCCGTATCACGGAGCCATGAACACTGAAGCTTTCTTT.

The CDR3 DNA follows: TGCGCCAGCAGCCCGGGGACAACAACTAATGAAAAACTGTTTTTT. It specifies CASSPGTTTNEKLFF. The chain recombines TRBV5-1 with TRBJ1-4; D might be TRBD1 (6 bases). Germline V gene sequence: CDR1 SGHRS, CDR2 YFSETQ. The V gene lost 4 bases and the J gene lost 0 bases, with 10 bases spanning the gap. The CDR3 consists of 15 residues.

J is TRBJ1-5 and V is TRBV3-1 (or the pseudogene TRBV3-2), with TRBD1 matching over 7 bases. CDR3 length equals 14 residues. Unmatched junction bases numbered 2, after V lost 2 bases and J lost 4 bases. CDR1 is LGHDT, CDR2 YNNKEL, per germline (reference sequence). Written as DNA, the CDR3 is TGTGCCAGCAGCCAAACAGGGGATAATCAGCCCCAGCATTTT. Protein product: CASSQTGDNQPQHF.

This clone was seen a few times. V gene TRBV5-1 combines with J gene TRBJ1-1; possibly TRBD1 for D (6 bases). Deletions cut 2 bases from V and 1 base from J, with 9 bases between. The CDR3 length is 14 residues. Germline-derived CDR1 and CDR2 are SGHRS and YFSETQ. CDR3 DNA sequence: TGCGCCAGCAGCTTCGACAGGAGGAACACTGAAGCTTTCTTT. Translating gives CASSFDRRNTEAFF.

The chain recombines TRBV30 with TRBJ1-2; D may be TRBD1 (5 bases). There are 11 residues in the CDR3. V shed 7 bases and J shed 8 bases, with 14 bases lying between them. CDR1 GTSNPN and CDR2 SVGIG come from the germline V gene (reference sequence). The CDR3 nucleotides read TGTGCCTCATGGGGACGCAACGGCTACACCTTC. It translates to CASWGRNGYTF.

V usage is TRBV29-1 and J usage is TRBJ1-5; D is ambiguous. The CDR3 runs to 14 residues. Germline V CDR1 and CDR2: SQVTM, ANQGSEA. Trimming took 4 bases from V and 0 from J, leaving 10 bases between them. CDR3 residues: CSVGAGHSNQPQHF. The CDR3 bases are TGCAGCGTTGGGGCCGGTCATAGCAATCAGCCCCAGCATTTT.

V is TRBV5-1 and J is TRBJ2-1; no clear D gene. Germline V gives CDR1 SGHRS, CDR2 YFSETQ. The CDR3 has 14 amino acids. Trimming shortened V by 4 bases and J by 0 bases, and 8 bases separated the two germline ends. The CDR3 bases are TGCGCCAGCAGCGGCCTAAGCTCCTACAATGAGCAGTTCTTC. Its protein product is CASSGLSSYNEQFF.

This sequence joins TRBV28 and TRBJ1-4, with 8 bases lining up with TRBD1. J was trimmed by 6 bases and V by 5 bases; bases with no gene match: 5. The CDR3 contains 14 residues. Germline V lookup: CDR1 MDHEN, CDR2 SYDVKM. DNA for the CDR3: TGTGCCAGCAGTCAAACAGGGGGGGATGAAAAACTGTTTTTT. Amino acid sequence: CASSQTGGDEKLFF.

Here the CDR3 reads CASSPEPGRRGYTF. The CDR3, as DNA: TGTGCCAGCTCACCCGAACCAGGGCGGAGGGGCTACACCTTC. This chain links TRBV18 with TRBJ1-2; D is possibly TRBD1 (5 bases). The ends were cut back, 3 bases at V and 8 bases at J, with 16 bases in the middle. CDR1 is KGHSH and CDR2 is LQKENI in the germline V gene. The CDR3 consists of 14 residues.

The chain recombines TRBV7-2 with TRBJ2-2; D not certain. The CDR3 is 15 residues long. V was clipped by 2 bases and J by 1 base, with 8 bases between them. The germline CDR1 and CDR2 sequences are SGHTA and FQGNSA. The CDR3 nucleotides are TGTGCCAGCAGCTTAAATCCGGGGAACACCGGGGAGCTGTTTTTT. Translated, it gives CASSLNPGNTGELFF.

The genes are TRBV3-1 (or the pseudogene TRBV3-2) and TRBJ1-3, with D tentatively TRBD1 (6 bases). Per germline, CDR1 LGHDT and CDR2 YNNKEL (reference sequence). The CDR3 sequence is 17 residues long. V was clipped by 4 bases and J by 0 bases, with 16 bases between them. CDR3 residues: CASSRNPDSRSGNTIYF. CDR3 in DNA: TGTGCCAGCAGCCGAAACCCGGACAGCCGCTCTGGAAACACCATATATTTT.

CDR3 sequence (DNA): TGCGCCAGCAGCAAATCGACAGGCGAATATGGCTACACCTTC. Its translation: CASSKSTGEYGYTF. The V and J genes are TRBV5-1 and TRBJ1-2; TRBD1 might be the D (6 bases). CDR1 is SGHRS, CDR2 YFSETQ, per germline. V gave up 4 bases and J gave up 5 bases, with 15 bases separating them. The CDR3 consists of 14 residues.

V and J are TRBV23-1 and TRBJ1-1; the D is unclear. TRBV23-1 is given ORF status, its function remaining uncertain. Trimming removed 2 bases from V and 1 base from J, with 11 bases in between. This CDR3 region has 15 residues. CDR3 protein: CASSQKGTANTEAFF. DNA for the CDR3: TGCGCCAGCAGTCAAAAGGGCACAGCGAACACTGAAGCTTTCTTT.

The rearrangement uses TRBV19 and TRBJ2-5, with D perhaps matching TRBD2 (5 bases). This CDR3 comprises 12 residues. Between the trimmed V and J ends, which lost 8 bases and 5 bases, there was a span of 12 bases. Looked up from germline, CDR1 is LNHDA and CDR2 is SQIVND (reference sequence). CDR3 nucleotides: TGTGCCAGTTCTCCCCGAGGGGAGACCCAGTACTTC. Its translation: CASSPRGETQYF.

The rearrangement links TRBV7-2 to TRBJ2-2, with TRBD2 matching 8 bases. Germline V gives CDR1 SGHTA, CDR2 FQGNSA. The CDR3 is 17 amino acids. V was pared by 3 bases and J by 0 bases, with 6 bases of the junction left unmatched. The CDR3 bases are TGTGCCAGCAGCTTTCCTTCAGCGGGGGCGAACACCGGGGAGCTGTTTTTT. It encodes CASSFPSAGANTGELFF.

The CDR3 sequence: CASSLAYSSYEQYF. The CDR3 region has the DNA TGTGCCAGCAGCTTGGCTTATAGCTCCTACGAGCAGTACTTC. The gene calls are TRBV5-6 and TRBJ2-7; D is unresolved. The CDR3 consists of 14 residues. Germline loops: CDR1 SGHDT, CDR2 YYEEEE. V gave up 0 bases and J gave up 0 bases, with 7 bases separating them.